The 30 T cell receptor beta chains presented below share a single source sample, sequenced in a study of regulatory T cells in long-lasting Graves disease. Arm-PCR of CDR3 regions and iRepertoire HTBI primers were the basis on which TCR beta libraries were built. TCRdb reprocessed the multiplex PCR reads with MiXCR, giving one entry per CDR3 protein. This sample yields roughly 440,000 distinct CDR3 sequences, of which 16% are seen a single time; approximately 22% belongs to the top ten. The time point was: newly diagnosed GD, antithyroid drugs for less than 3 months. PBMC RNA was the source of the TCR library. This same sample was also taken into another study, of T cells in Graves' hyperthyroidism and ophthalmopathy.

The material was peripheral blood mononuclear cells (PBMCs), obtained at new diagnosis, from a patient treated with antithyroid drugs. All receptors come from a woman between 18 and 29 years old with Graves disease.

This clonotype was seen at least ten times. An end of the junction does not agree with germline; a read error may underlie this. Written as DNA, the CDR3 is TGCGCCAGCAGCCGGGGGCCCCAAGAGACCCAGTACTTC. Protein product: CASSRGPQETQYF. The chain employs TRBV6-1 and TRBJ2-5; D might be TRBD1 or TRBD2, each matching 6 bases. The germline gives CDR1 MNHNS, CDR2 SASEGT. This CDR3 spans 13 amino acids.

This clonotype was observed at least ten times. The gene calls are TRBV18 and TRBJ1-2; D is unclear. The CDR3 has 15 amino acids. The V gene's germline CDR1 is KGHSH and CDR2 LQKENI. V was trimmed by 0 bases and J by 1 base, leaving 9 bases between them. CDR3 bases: TGTGCCAGCTCACCACCGGCCACTAATAACTATGGCTACACCTTC. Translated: CASSPPATNNYGYTF.

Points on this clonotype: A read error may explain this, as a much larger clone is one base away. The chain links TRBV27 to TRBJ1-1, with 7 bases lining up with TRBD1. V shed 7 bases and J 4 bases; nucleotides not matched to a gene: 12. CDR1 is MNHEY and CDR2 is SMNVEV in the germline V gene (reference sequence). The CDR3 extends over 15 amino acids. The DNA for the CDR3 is TGTGCCAGCACCCCAGGGGGACTGAGGGGCACTGAAGCTTTCTTT. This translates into CASTPGGLRGTEAFF.

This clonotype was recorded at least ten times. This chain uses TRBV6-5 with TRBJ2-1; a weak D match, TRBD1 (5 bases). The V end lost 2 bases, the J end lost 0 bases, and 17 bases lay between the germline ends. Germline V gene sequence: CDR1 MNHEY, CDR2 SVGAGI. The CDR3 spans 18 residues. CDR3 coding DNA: TGTGCCAGCAGTTACGCTGGCATAGGACATCACTCCTACAATGAGCAGTTCTTC. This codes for CASSYAGIGHHSYNEQFF.

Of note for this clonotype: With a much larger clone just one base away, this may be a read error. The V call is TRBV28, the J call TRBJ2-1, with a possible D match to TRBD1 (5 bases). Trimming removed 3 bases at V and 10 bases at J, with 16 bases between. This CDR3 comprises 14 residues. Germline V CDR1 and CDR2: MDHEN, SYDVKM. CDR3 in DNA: TGTGCCAGCAGTTTTATAGGGGTCCCCTACGAGCAGTTCTTC. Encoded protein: CASSFIGVPYEQFF.

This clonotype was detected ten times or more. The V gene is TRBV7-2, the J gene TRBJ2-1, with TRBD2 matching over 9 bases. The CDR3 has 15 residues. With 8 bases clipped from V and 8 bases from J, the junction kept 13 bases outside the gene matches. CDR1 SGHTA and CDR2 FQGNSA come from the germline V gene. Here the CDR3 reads CASRLGLASADEQFF. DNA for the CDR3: TGTGCCAGCCGGCTGGGACTAGCATCGGCAGATGAGCAGTTCTTC.

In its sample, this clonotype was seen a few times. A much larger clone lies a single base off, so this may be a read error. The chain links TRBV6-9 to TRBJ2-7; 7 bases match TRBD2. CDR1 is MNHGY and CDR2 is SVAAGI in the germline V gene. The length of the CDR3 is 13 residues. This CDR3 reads CTSSYATGGEQYF. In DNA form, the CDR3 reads TGTACCAGCAGTTACGCGACGGGGGGTGAGCAGTACTTC.

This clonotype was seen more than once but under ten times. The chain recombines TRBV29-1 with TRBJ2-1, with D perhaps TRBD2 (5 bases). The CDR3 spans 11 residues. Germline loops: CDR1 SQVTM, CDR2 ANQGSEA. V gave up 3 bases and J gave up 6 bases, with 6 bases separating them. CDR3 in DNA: TGCAGCGTTGAGGACTCCAATGAGCAGTTCTTC. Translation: CSVEDSNEQFF.

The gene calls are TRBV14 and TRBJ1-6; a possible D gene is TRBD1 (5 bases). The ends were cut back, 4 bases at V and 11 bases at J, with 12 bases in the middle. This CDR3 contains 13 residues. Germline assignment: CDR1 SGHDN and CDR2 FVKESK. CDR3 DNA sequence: TGTGCCAGCAGCCCAGACAGACCTACACCCCTCCACTTT. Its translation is CASSPDRPTPLHF.

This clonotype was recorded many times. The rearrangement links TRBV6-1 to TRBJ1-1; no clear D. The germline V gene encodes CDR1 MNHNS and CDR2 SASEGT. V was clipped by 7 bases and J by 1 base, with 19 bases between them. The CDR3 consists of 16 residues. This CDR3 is CASTPAFGGGNTEAFF. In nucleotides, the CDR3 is TGTGCCAGCACCCCCGCCTTCGGAGGTGGGAACACTGAAGCTTTCTTT.

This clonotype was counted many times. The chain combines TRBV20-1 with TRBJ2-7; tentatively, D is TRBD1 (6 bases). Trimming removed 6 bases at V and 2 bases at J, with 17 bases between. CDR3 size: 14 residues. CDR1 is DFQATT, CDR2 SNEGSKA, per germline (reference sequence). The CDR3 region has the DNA TGCAGTGCCAACGATATGACAGGCACCTACGAGCAGTACTTC. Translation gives CSANDMTGTYEQYF.

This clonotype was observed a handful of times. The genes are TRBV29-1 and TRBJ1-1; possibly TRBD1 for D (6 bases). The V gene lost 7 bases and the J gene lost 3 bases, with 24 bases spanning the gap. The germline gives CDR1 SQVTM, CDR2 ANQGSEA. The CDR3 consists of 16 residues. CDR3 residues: CSAPEAQGGVYTEAFF. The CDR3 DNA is TGCAGCGCCCCCGAGGCCCAAGGGGGGGTCTACACTGAAGCTTTCTTT. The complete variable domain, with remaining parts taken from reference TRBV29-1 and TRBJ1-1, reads SAVISQKPSRDICQRGTSLTIQCQVDSQVTMMFWYRQQPGQSLTLIATANQGSEATYESGFVIDKFPISRPNLTFSTLTVSNMSPEDSSIYLCSAPEAQGGVYTEAFFGQGTRLTVV.

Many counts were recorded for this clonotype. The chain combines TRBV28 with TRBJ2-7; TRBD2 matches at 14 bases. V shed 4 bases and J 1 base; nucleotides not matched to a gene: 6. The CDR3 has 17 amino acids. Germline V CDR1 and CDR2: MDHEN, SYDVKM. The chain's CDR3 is CASSSPGTSGSSYEQYF. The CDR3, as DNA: TGTGCCAGCAGTTCTCCCGGGACTAGCGGGAGTTCCTACGAGCAGTACTTC. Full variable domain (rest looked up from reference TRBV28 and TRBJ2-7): DVKVTQSSRYLVKRTGEKVFLECVQDMDHENMFWYRQDPGLGLRLIYFSYDVKMKEKGDIPEGYSVSREKKERFSLILESASTNQTSMYLCASSSPGTSGSSYEQYFGPGTRLTVT.

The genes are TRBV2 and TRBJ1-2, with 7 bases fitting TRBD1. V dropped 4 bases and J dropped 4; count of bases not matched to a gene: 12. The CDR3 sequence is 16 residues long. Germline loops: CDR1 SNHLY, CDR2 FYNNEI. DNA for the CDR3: TGTGCCAGCAGTGGGACCCGGGACAGTAAGATCTATGGCTACACCTTC. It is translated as CASSGTRDSKIYGYTF. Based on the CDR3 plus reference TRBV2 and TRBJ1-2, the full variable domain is EPEVTQTPSHQVTQMGQEVILRCVPISNHLYFYWYRQILGQKVEFLVSFYNNEISEKSEIFDDQFSVERPDGSNFTLKIRSTKLEDSAMYFCASSGTRDSKIYGYTFGSGTRLTVV.

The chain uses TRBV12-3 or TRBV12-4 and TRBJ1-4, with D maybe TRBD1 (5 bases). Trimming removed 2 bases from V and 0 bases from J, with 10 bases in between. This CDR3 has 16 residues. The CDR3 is CASSLKVGATNEKLFF. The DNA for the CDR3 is TGTGCCAGCAGTTTAAAAGTGGGGGCAACTAATGAAAAACTGTTTTTT.

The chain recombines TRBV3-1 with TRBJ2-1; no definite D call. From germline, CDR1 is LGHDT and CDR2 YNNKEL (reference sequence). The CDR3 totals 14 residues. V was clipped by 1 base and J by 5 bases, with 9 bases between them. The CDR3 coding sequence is TGTGCCAGCAGCCAAGGTTATGCTAACAATGAGCAGTTCTTC. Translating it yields CASSQGYANNEQFF.

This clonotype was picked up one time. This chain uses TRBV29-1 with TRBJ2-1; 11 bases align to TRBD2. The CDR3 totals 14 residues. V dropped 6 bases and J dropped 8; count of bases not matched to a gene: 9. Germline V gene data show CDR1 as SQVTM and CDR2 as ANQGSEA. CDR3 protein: CSVAIAGGPHEQFF. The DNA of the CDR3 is TGCAGCGTAGCCATAGCGGGAGGGCCACATGAGCAGTTCTTC.

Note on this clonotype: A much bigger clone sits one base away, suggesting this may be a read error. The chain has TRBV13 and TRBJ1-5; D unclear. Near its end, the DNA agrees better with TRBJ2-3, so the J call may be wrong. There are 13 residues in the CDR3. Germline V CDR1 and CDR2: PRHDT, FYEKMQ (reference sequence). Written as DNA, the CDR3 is TGTGCCAGCAGCTTATCGTATTTACAGCCCCAGTATTTT. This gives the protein CASSLSYLQPQYF.

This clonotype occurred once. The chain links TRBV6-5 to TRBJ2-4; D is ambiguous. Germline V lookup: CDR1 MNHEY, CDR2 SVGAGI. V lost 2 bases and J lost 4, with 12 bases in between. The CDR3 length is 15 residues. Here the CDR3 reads CASSYVGSAKNIQYF. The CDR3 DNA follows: TGTGCCAGCAGTTACGTGGGTTCGGCTAAAAACATTCAGTACTTC.

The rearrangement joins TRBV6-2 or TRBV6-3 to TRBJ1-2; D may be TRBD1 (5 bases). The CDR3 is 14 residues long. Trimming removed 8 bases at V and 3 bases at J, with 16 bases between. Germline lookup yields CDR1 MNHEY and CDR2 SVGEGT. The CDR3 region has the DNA TGTGCCAGCGAAAAAAGGGGCCTTTACTATGGCTACACCTTC. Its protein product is CASEKRGLYYGYTF.

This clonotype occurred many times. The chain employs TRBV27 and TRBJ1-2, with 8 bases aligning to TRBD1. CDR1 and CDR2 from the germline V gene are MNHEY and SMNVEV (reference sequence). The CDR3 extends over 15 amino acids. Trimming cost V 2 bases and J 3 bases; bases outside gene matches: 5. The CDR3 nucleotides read TGTGCCAGCAGTTTAGCGGGACAGGATTACTATGGCTACACCTTC. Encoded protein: CASSLAGQDYYGYTF.

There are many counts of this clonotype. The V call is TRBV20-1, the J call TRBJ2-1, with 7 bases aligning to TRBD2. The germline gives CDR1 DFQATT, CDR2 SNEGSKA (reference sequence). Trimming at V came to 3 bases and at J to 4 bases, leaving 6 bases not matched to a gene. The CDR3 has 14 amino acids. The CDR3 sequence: CSASSSGKYNEQFF. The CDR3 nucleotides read TGCAGTGCTAGCTCTAGCGGAAAGTACAATGAGCAGTTCTTC.

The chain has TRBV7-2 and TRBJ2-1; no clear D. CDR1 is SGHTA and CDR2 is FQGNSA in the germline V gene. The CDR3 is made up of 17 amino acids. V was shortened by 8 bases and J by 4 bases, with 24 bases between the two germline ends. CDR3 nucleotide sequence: TGTGCCAGCTCACCACTAAGGAGCGCCCTCCATTACAATGAGCAGTTCTTC. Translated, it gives CASSPLRSALHYNEQFF.

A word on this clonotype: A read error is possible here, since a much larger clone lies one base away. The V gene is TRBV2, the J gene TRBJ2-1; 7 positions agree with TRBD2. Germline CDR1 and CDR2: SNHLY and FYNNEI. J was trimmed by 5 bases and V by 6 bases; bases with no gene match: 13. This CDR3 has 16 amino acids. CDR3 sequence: CASSAHLGLKHNEQFF. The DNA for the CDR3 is TGTGCCAGCAGCGCCCACCTGGGACTAAAGCACAATGAGCAGTTCTTC.

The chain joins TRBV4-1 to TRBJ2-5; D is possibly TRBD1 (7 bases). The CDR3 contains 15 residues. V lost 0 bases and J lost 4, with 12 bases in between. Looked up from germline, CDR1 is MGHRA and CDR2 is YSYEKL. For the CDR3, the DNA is TGCGCCAGCAGCCAAGATCGGAGGGGGCGAGAGACCCAGTACTTC. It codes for CASSQDRRGRETQYF.

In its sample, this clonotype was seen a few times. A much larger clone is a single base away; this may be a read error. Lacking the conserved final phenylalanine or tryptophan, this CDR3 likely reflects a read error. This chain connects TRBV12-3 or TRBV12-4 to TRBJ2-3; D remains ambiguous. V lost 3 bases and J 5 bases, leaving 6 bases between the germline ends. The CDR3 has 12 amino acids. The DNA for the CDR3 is TGTGCCAGCAGTTTCGCGGAAGATACGCAGTATCTT. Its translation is CASSFAEDTQYL.

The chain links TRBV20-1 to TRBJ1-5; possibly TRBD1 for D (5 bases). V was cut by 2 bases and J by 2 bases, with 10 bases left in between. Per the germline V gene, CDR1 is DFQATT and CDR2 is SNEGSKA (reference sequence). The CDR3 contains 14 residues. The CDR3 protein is CSARRQGGNQPQHF. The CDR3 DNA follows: TGCAGTGCTAGAAGGCAGGGAGGCAATCAGCCCCAGCATTTT.

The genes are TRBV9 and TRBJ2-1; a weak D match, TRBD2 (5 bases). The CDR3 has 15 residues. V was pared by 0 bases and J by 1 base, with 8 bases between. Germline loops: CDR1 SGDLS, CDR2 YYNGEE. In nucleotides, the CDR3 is TGTGCCAGCAGCGTAGATGAGGGATCCTACAATGAGCAGTTCTTC. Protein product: CASSVDEGSYNEQFF.

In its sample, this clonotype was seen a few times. The CDR3 here is CASLLGQGGYEQYF. CDR3 sequence (DNA): TGTGCCAGCCTATTGGGACAGGGAGGGTACGAGCAGTACTTC. The chain couples TRBV28 to TRBJ2-7; 9 positions match TRBD1. The V and J ends lost 8 bases and 4 bases, in that order; junction bases with no gene match: 9. The V gene's germline CDR1 is MDHEN and CDR2 SYDVKM. The CDR3 spans 14 residues.

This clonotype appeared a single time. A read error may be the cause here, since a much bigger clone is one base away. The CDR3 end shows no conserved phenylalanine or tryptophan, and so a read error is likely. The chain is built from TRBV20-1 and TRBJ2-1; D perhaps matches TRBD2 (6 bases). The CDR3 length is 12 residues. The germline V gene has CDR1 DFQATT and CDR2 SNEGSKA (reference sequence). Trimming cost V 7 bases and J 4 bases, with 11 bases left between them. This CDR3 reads CSGRDLYNEQFV. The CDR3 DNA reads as TGCAGTGGCAGGGACTTATACAATGAGCAGTTCGTC.